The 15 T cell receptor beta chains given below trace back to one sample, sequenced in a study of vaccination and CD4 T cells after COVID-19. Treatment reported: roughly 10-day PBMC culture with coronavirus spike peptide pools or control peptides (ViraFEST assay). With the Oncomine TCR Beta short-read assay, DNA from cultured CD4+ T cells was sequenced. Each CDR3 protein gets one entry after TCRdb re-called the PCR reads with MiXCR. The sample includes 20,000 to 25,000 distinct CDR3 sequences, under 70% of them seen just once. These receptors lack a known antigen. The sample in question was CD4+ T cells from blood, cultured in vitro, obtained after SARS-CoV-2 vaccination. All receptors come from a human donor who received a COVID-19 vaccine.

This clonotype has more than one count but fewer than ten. This CDR3 reads CASRRGPDGYTF. The CDR3 nucleotides are TGTGCCAGTAGAAGGGGACCTGATGGCTACACCTTC. The chain links TRBV19 to TRBJ1-2, with D possibly being TRBD1 (5 bases). CDR3 length equals 12 residues. CDR1 LNHDA and CDR2 SQIVND come from the germline V gene (reference sequence). Trimming stripped 6 bases from V and 6 bases from J, with 11 bases between.

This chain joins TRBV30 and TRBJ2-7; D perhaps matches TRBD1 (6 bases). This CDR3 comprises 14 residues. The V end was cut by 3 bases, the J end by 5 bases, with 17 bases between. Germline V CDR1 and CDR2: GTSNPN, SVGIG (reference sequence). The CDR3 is CAWSLTGQYNEQYF. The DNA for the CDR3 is TGTGCCTGGAGCTTGACAGGCCAATACAACGAGCAGTACTTC.

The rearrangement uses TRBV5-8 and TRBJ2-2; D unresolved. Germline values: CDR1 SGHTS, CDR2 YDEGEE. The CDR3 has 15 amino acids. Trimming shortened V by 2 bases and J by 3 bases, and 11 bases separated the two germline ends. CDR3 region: CASSFLFRDTGELFF. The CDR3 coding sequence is TGTGCCAGCAGCTTCCTTTTTCGCGACACCGGGGAGCTGTTTTTT.

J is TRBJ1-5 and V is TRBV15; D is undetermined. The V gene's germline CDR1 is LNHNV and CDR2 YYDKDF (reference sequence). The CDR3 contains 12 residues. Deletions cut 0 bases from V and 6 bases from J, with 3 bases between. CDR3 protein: CATSRDLQPQHF. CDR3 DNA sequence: TGTGCCACCAGCAGAGATCTTCAGCCCCAGCATTTT.

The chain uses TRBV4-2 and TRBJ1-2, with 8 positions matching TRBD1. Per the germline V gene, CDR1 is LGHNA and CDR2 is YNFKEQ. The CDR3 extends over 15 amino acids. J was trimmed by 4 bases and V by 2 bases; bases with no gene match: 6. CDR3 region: CASSQTNGQGYGYTF. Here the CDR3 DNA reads TGTGCCAGCAGCCAAACTAATGGACAGGGCTATGGCTACACCTTC.

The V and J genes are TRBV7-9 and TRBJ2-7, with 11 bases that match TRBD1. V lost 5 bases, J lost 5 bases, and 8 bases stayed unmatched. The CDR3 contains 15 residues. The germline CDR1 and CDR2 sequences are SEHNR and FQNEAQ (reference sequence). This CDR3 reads CASSVWTGGDDEQYF. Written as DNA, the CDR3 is TGTGCCAGCAGCGTCTGGACAGGGGGCGACGACGAGCAGTACTTC.

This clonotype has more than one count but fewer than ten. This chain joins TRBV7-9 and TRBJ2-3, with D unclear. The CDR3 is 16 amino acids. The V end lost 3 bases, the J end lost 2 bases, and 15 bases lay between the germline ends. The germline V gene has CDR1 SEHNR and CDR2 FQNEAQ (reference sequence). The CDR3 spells CASSFRADHYTDTQYF. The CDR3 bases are TGTGCCAGCAGCTTCCGGGCCGACCACTACACAGATACGCAGTATTTT.

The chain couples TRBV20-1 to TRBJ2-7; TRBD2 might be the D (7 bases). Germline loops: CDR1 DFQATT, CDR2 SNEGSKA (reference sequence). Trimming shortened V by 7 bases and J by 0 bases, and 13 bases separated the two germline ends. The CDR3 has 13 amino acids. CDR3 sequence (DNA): TGCAGTGTCCGGGGGGCAACCTCCTACGAGCAGTACTTC. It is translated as CSVRGATSYEQYF.

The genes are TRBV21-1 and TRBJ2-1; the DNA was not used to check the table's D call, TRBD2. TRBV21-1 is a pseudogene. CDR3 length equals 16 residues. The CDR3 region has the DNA TGTGCCAGCAGCAAATGGATACCTAGCGGCTACAATGAGCAGTTCTTC. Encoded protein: CASSKWIPSGYNEQFF.

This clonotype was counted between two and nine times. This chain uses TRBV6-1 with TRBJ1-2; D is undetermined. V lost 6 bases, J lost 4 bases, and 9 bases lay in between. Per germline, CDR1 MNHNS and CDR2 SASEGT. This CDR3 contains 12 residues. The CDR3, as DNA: TGTGCCAGCAGCCCTAGACCCTATGGCTACACCTTC. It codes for CASSPRPYGYTF.

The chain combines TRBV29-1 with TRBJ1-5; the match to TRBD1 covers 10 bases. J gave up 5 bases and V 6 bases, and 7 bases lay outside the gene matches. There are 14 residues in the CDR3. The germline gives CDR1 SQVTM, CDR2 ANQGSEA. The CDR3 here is CSVGTGAWDQPQHF. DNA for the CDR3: TGCAGCGTCGGGACAGGGGCATGGGATCAGCCCCAGCATTTT.

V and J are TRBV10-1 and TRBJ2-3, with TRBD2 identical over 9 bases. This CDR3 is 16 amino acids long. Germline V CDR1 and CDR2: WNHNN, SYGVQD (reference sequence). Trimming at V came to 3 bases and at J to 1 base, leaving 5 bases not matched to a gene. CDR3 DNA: TGCGCCAGCAGTGACCCGCGACTAGCGGGCACAGATACGCAGTATTTT. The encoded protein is CASSDPRLAGTDTQYF.

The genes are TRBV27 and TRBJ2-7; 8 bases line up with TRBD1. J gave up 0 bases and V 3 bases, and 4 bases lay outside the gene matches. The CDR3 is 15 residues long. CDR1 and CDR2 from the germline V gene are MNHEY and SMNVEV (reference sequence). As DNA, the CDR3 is TGTGCCAGCAGTTTCAGGGGGCGCGCCTCCTACGAGCAGTACTTC. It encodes CASSFRGRASYEQYF.

DNA of the CDR3: TGTGCCAGCAGCGGATTGGGACAGGGCTTGAATGGCTACACCTTC. Translation: CASSGLGQGLNGYTF. The V gene is TRBV7-9, the J gene TRBJ1-2, with 9 bases that match TRBD1. Trimming at V came to 5 bases and at J to 6 bases, leaving 10 bases not matched to a gene. CDR3 length equals 15 residues. Germline V gene data show CDR1 as SEHNR and CDR2 as FQNEAQ (reference sequence).

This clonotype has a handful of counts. The CDR3 loop is CASSEGHYSWSSGNTIYF. The CDR3, as DNA: TGTGCCAGCAGTGAGGGACATTATAGTTGGAGCTCTGGAAACACCATATATTTT. The rearrangement joins TRBV6-1 to TRBJ1-3, with D possibly matching TRBD1 (6 bases). Trimming left V 3 bases short and J 0 bases short, with 18 bases between. Germline CDR1 and CDR2: MNHNS and SASEGT. The CDR3 is 18 amino acids.